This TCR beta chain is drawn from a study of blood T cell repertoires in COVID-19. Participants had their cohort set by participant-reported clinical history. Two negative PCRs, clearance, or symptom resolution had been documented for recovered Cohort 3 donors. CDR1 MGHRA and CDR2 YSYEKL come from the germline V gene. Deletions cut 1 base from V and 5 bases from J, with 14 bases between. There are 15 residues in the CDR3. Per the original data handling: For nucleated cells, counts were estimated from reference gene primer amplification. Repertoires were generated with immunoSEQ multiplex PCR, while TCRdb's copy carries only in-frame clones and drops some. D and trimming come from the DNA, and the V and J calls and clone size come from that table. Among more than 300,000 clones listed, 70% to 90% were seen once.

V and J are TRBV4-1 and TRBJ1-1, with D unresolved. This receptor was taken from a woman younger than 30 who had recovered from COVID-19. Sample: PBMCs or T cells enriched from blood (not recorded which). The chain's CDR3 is CASSQGRMQETEAFF. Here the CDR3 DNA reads TGCGCCAGCAGCCAAGGAAGGATGCAGGAAACTGAAGCTTTCTTT.